The 11 T cell receptor beta chains given below trace back to one sample, sequenced in a study of blood T cell repertoires in COVID-19. This table comes from immunoSEQ multiplex PCR, and its TCRdb copy is limited to in-frame clones, with some not included. The sample consists of hundreds of thousands of clones, almost 90% of them appearing once. The material sequenced was PBMCs or T cells enriched from blood (not recorded which). The receptor source for this set is a woman in her late teens or twenties with acute COVID-19.

The gene calls are TRBV3-1 (or the pseudogene TRBV3-2) and TRBJ2-7, with TRBD2 matching 12 bases. This CDR3 has 19 residues. With V trimmed by 4 bases and J by 1 base, 14 bases remained unmatched. The V gene's germline CDR1 is LGHDT and CDR2 YNNKEL (reference sequence). The CDR3 sequence: CASSRLGLAGRKRSYEQYF. CDR3 nucleotides: TGTGCCAGCAGCCGCCTCGGACTAGCGGGGCGTAAGAGGTCCTACGAGCAGTACTTC.

The chain recombines TRBV5-1 with TRBJ2-1, with 9 bases aligning to TRBD2. The CDR3 runs to 14 residues. The germline V gene has CDR1 SGHRS and CDR2 YFSETQ. Trimming cost V 4 bases and J 5 bases; bases outside gene matches: 4. The CDR3 DNA sequence: TGCGCCAGCAGCGGGGGACTAGCCCACAATGAGCAGTTCTTC. Its protein product is CASSGGLAHNEQFF. Filled out from reference TRBV5-1 and TRBJ2-1, the complete variable domain reads KAGVTQTPRYLIKTRGQQVTLSCSPISGHRSVSWYQQTPGQGLQFLFEYFSETQRNKGNFPGRFSGRQFSNSRSEMNVSTLELGDSALYLCASSGGLAHNEQFFGPGTRLTVL.

Concerning this clone: Other DNA sequences in the same sample also yield this CDR3. This chain links TRBV28 with TRBJ1-5; D is unclear. The CDR3 consists of 12 residues. Germline V lookup: CDR1 MDHEN, CDR2 SYDVKM. Between the trimmed V and J ends, which lost 7 bases and 2 bases, there was a span of 6 bases. The CDR3 is CASTEGNQPQHF. The DNA of the CDR3 is TGTGCCAGCACCGAGGGCAATCAGCCCCAGCATTTT. The full variable domain, completed using reference TRBV28 and TRBJ1-5, is DVKVTQSSRYLVKRTGEKVFLECVQDMDHENMFWYRQDPGLGLRLIYFSYDVKMKEKGDIPEGYSVSREKKERFSLILESASTNQTSMYLCASTEGNQPQHFGDGTRLSIL.

The chain combines TRBV27 with TRBJ1-2, with 7 bases lining up with TRBD1. J was trimmed by 0 bases and V by 1 base; bases with no gene match: 5. This CDR3 contains 16 residues. CDR1 is MNHEY and CDR2 is SMNVEV in the germline V gene (reference sequence). The CDR3 region is CASSLLGDRANYGYTF. DNA for the CDR3: TGTGCCAGCAGTTTATTGGGGGACAGAGCTAACTATGGCTACACCTTC.

CDR3 protein: CASSSGIKTSEYF. In DNA, the CDR3 is TGTGCCAGTAGTTCAGGGATTAAGACTAGCGAGTATTTT. The chain recombines TRBV19 with TRBJ2-3; 8 bases align to TRBD2. The V segment lost 5 bases and the J segment 13 bases; nucleotides outside the gene matches: 11. The CDR3 spans 13 residues. Germline V gene lookup returns CDR1 LNHDA and CDR2 SQIVND (reference sequence).

In DNA, the CDR3 is TGTGCCAGCATCCTAACCGGGACAGGGAGTTCCTATGGCTACACCTTC. This codes for CASILTGTGSSYGYTF. This chain connects TRBV5-8 to TRBJ1-2; 9 bases line up with TRBD1. The CDR3 spans 16 residues. The V and J ends lost 6 bases and 4 bases, in that order; junction bases with no gene match: 13. Germline values: CDR1 SGHTS, CDR2 YDEGEE.

The rearrangement uses TRBV19 and TRBJ1-2; D remains unclear. Trimming cost V 3 bases and J 4 bases, with 12 bases left between them. From germline, CDR1 is LNHDA and CDR2 SQIVND (reference sequence). The CDR3 sequence is 14 residues long. CDR3 amino acids: CASSMALGGYGYTF. DNA of the CDR3: TGTGCCAGTAGTATGGCCCTGGGAGGCTATGGCTACACCTTC.

The CDR3 nucleotides are TGTGCCAGCAGCCAAGGGACTACAGGGGGAACGTCACCCCTCCACTTT. Translated, it gives CASSQGTTGGTSPLHF. J is TRBJ1-6 and V is TRBV3-1 (or the pseudogene TRBV3-2); 8 positions match TRBD1. Losses at the gene ends were 1 base for V and 10 bases for J; bases not matched to a gene: 9. CDR1 and CDR2 from the germline V gene are LGHDT and YNNKEL (reference sequence). This CDR3 has 16 amino acids.

This chain joins TRBV11-3 and TRBJ2-7; 8 nucleotides align to TRBD1. V trimming: 4 bases; J trimming: 3 bases; junction bases outside the gene matches: 5. Per the germline V gene, CDR1 is SGHNT and CDR2 is YENEEA. This CDR3 has 14 amino acids. In nucleotides, the CDR3 is TGTGCCAGCAGCTATGACAGGGGTCGCTACGAGCAGTACTTC. It translates to CASSYDRGRYEQYF.

Comment on this clone: The same CDR3 also results from other DNA sequences found in this sample. This chain links TRBV28 with TRBJ1-4; D gene unclear. The germline V gene encodes CDR1 MDHEN and CDR2 SYDVKM. V lost 3 bases and J 6 bases, leaving 11 bases between the germline ends. The CDR3 sequence is 14 residues long. The CDR3 region is CASSLAGSDEKLFF. The CDR3 nucleotides are TGTGCCAGCAGTTTGGCGGGGTCGGATGAAAAACTGTTTTTT.

This rearrangement joins TRBV6-5 to TRBJ1-2, with 7 bases identical to TRBD1. J gave up 2 bases and V 6 bases, and 3 bases lay outside the gene matches. From germline, CDR1 is MNHEY and CDR2 SVGAGI. This CDR3 contains 13 residues. CDR3 loop: CASRSDRNYGYTF. The CDR3 DNA is TGTGCCAGCAGATCGGACAGGAACTATGGCTACACCTTC.